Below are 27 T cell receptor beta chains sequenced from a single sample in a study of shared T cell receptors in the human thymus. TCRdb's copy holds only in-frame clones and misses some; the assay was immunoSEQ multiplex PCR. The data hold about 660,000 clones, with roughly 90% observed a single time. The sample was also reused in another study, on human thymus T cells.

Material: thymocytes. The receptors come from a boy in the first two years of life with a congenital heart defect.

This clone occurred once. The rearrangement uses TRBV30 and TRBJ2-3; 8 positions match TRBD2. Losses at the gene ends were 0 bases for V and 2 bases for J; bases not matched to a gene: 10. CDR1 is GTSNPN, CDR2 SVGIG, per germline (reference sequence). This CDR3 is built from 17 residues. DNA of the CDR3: TGTGCCTGGAGTGTACCCCTAGCGGGCCTAGACACAGATACGCAGTATTTT. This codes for CAWSVPLAGLDTDTQYF.

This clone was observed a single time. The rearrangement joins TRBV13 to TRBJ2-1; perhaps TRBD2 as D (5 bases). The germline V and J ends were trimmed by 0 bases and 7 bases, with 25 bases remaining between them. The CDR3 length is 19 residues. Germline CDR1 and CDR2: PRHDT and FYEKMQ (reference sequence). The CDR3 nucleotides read TGTGCCAGCAGCTTAGGACGAGCGGCGTGGCAGGCAGAAACGAATGAGCAGTTCTTC. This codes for CASSLGRAAWQAETNEQFF.

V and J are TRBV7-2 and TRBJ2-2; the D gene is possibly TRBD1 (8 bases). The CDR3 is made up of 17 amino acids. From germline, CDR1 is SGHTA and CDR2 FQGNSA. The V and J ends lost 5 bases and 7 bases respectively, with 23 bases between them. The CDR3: CASSPTPTGGRGGELFF. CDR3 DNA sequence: TGTGCCAGCAGCCCAACTCCCACAGGGGGGAGGGGCGGGGAGCTGTTTTTT.

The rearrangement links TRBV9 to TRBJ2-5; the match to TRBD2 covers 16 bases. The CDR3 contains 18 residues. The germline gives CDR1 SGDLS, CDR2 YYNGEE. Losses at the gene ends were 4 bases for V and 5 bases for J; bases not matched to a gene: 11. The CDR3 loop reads CASSLGTSGRAGWETQYF. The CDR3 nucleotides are TGTGCCAGCAGCCTCGGGACTAGCGGGAGGGCCGGGTGGGAGACCCAGTACTTC. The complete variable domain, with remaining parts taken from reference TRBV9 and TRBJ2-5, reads DSGVTQTPKHLITATGQRVTLRCSPRSGDLSVYWYQQSLDQGLQFLIQYYNGEERAKGNILERFSAQQFPDLHSELNLSSLELGDSALYFCASSLGTSGRAGWETQYFGPGTRLLVL.

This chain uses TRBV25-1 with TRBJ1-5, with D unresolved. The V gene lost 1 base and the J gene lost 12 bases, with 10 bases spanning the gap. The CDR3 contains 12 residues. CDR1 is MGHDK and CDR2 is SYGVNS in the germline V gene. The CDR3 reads CASSESARVQHF. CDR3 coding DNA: TGTGCCAGCAGTGAATCAGCCCGGGTCCAGCATTTT.

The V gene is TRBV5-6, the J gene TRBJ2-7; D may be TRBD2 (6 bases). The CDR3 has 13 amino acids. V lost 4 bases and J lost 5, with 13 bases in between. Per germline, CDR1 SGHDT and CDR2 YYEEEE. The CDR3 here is CASSRRGSHEQYF. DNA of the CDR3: TGTGCCAGCAGCCGACGGGGGTCCCACGAGCAGTACTTC.

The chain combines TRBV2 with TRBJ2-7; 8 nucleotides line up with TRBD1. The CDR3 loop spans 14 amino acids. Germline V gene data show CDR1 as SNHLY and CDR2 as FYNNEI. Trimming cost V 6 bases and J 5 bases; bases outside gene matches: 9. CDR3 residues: CASRAAGGKHEQYF. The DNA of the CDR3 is TGTGCCAGCAGGGCGGCAGGGGGCAAGCACGAGCAGTACTTC.

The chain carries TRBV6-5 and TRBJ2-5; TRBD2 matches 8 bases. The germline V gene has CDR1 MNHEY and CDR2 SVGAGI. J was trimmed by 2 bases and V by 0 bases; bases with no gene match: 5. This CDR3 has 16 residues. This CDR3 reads CASSYSAPGGQETQYF. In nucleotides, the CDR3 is TGTGCCAGCAGTTACTCTGCTCCGGGAGGGCAAGAGACCCAGTACTTC.

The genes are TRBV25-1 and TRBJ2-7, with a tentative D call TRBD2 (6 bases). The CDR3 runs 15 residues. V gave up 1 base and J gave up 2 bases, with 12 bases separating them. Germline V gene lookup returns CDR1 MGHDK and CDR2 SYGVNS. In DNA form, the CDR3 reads TGTGCCAGCAGTGAATTTGTAGCGGAGACCTACGAGCAGTACTTC. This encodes CASSEFVAETYEQYF.

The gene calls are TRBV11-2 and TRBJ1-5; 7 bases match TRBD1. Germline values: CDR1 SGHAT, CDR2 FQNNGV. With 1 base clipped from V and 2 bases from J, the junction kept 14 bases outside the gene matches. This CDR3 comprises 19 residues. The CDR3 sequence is CASSLGALGSTGRNQPQHF. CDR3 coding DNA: TGTGCCAGCAGCTTAGGGGCGTTAGGGTCGACAGGGCGCAATCAGCCCCAGCATTTT.

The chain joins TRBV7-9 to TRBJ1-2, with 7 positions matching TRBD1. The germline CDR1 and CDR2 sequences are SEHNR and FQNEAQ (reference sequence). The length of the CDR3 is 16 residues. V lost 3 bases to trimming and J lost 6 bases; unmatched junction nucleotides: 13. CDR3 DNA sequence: TGTGCCAGCAGCTTTCGCCGGGACAGAATACCAAATGGCTACACCTTC. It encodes CASSFRRDRIPNGYTF.

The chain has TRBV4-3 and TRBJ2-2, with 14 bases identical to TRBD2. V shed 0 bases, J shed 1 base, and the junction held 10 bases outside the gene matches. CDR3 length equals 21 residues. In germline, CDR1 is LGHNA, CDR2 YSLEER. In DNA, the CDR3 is TGCGCCAGCAGCCAAGATAAGGCCGGGACTAGCGGGAGCTTGAACACCGGGGAGCTGTTTTTT. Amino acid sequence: CASSQDKAGTSGSLNTGELFF.

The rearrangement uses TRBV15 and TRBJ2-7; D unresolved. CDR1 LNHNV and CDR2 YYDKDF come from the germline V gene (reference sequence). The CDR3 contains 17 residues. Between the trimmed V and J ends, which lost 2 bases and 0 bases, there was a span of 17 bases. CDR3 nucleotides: TGTGCCACCAGCAGATCCTTCCTCGACGGAGTCTCCTACGAGCAGTACTTC. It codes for CATSRSFLDGVSYEQYF.

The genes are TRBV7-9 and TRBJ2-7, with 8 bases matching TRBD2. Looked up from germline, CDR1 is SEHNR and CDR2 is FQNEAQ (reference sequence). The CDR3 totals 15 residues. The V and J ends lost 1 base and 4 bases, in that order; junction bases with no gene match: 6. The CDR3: CASSLGQREWYEQYF. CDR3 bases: TGTGCCAGCAGCTTAGGCCAGCGGGAGTGGTACGAGCAGTACTTC.

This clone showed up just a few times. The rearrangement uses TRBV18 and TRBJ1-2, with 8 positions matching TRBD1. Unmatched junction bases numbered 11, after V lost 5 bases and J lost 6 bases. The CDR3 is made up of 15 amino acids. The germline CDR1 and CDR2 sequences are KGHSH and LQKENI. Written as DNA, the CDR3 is TGTGCCAGCTCATCCGCCGTTGACAGGGGCGATGGCTACACCTTC. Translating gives CASSSAVDRGDGYTF.

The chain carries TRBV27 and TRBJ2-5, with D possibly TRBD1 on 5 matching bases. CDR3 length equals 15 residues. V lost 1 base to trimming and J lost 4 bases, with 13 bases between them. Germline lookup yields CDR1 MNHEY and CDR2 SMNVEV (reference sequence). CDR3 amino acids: CASSLFPARGETQYF. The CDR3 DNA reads TGTGCCAGCAGTTTATTCCCAGCTAGGGGAGAGACCCAGTACTTC.

The DNA of the CDR3 is TGTGCTAGTGCCCTCGCGGGACCCCGAGCCAATGAGCAGTTCTTC. Protein sequence: CASALAGPRANEQFF. J is TRBJ2-1 and V is TRBV12-5; TRBD2 might be the D (6 bases). Deletions cut 7 bases from V and 6 bases from J, with 19 bases between. There are 15 residues in the CDR3. The germline CDR1 and CDR2 sequences are LGHNT and FRNRAP.

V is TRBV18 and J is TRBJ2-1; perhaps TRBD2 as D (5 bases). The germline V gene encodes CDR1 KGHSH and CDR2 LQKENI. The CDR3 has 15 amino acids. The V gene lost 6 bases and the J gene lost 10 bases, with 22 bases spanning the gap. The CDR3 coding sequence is TGTGCCAGCTCCGGAAGGACTCCTGTGTTCGGGGAGCAGTTCTTC. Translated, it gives CASSGRTPVFGEQFF. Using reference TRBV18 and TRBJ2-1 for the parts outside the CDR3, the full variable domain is NAGVMQNPRHLVRRRGQEARLRCSPMKGHSHVYWYRQLPEEGLKFMVYLQKENIIDESGMPKERFSAEFPKEGPSILRIQQVVRGDSAAYFCASSGRTPVFGEQFFGPGTRLTVL.

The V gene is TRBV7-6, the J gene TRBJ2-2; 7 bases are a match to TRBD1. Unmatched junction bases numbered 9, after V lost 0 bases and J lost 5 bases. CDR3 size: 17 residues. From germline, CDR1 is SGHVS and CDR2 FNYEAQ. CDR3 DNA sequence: TGTGCCAGCAGCTTAGCAGGGGGCGAAGGCCCAACCGGGGAGCTGTTTTTT. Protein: CASSLAGGEGPTGELFF.

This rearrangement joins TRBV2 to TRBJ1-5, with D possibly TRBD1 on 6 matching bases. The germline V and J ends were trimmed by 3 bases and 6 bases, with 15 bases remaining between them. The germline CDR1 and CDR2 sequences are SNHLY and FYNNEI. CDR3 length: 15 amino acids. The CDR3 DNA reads TGTGCCAGCAGTGAGTTGGGGGCGGTGGGTCAGCCCCAGCATTTT. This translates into CASSELGAVGQPQHF.

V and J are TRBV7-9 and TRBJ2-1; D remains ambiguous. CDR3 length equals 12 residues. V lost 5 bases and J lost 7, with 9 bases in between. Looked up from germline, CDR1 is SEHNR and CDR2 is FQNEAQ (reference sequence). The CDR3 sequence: CASSALWNEQFF. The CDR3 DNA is TGTGCCAGCAGCGCGCTTTGGAATGAGCAGTTCTTC. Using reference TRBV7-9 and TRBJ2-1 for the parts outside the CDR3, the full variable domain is DTGVSQNPRHKITKRGQNVTFRCDPISEHNRLYWYRQTLGQGPEFLTYFQNEAQLEKSRLLSDRFSAERPKGSFSTLEIQRTEQGDSAMYLCASSALWNEQFFGPGTRLTVL.

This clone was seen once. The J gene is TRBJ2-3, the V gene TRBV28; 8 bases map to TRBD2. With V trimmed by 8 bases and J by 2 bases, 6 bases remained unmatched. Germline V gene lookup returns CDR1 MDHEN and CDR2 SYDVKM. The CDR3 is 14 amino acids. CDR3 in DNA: TGTGCCAGCCAAGCGGGAGCGGACACAGATACGCAGTATTTT. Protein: CASQAGADTDTQYF.

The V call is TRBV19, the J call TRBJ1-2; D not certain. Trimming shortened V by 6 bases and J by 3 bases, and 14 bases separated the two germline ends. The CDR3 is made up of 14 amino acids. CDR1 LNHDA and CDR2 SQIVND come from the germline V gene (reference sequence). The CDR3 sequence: CASRKGGTYYGYTF. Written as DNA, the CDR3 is TGTGCCAGTAGAAAGGGAGGCACCTACTATGGCTACACCTTC.

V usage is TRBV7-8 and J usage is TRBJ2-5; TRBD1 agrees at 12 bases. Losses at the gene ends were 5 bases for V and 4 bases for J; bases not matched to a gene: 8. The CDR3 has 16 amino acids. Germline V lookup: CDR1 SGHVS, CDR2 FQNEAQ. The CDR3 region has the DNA TGTGCCAGCAGCCCTCGGGACAGGGGGCTGGCAGAGACCCAGTACTTC. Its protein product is CASSPRDRGLAETQYF.

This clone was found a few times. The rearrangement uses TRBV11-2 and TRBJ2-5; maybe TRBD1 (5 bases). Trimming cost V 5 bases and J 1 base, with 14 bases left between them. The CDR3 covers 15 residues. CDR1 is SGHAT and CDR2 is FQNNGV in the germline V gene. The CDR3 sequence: CASSPTDSVQETQYF. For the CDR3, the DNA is TGTGCCAGCAGCCCCACCGACAGCGTCCAAGAGACCCAGTACTTC.

CDR3 protein: CASEAGGPGTGELFF. CDR3 nucleotides: TGTGCCAGCGAAGCGGGAGGGCCGGGCACCGGGGAGCTGTTTTTT. J is TRBJ2-2 and V is TRBV11-2; 10 nucleotides match TRBD2. Germline V gene lookup returns CDR1 SGHAT and CDR2 FQNNGV. CDR3 length equals 15 residues. J was trimmed by 4 bases and V by 8 bases; bases with no gene match: 7.

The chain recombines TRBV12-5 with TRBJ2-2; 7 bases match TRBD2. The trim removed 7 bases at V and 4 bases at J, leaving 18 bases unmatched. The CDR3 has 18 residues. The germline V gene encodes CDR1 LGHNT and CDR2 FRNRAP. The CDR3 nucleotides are TGTGCTAGTGTGTCCCCTTACAATGGCGGGGAGGGCACCGGGGAGCTGTTTTTT. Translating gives CASVSPYNGGEGTGELFF.